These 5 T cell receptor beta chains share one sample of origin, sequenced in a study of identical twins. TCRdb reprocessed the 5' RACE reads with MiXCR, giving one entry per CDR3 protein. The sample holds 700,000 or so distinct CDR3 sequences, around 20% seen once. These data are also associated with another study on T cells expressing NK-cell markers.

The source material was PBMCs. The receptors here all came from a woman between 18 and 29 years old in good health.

The CDR3 spells CATRTDNQPQHF. CDR3 nucleotides: TGTGCCACGAGGACAGACAATCAGCCCCAGCATTTT. This chain links TRBV10-3 with TRBJ1-5; D might be TRBD1 (6 bases). Germline V gene sequence: CDR1 ENHRY, CDR2 SYGVKD. V gave up 10 bases and J gave up 3 bases, with 10 bases separating them. CDR3 length equals 12 residues.

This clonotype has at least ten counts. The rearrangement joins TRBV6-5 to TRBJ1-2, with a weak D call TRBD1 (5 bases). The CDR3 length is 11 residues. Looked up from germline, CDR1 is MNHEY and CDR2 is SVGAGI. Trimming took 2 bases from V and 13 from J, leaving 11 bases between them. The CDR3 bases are TGTGCCAGCAGTTACGGGGGGAGGACCACCTTC. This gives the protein CASSYGGRTTF.

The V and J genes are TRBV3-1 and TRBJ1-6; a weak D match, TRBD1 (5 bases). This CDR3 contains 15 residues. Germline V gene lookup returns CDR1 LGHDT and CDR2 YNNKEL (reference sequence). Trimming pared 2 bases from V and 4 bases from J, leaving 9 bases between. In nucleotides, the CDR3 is TGTGCCAGCAGCCAAAAGGGACGGTATAATTCACCCCTCCACTTT. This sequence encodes CASSQKGRYNSPLHF.

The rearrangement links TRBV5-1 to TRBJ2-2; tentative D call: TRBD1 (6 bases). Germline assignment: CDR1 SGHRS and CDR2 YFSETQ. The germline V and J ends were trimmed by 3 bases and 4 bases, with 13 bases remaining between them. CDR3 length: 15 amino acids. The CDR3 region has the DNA TGCGCCAGCAGCTGGGGACATACGGGCACCGGGGAGCTGTTTTTT. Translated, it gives CASSWGHTGTGELFF.

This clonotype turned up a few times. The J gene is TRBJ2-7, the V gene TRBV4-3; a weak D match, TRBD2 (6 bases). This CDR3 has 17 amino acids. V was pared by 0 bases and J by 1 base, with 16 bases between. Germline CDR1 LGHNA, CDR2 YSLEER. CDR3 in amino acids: CASSQDGGLALSYEQYF. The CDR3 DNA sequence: TGCGCCAGCAGCCAAGATGGTGGGCTAGCGTTGTCCTACGAGCAGTACTTC.